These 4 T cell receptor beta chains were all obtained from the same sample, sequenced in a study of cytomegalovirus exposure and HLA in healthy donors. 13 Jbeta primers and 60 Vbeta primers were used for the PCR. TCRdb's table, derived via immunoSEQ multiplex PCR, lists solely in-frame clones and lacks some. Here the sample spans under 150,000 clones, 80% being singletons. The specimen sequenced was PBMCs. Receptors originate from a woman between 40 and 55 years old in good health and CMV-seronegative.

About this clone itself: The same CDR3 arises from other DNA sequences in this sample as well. As DNA, the CDR3 is TGTGCCAGCAGCTTATCCGGTGGAGGCACTGAAGCTTTCTTT. Translation gives CASSLSGGGTEAFF. The chain recombines TRBV7-2 with TRBJ1-1; D remains ambiguous. In germline, CDR1 is SGHTA, CDR2 FQGNSA. The CDR3 covers 14 residues. V was clipped by 2 bases and J by 4 bases, with 11 bases between them. Together with reference TRBV7-2 and TRBJ1-1, the CDR3 gives the full variable domain: GAGVSQSPSNKVTEKGKDVELRCDPISGHTALYWYRQSLGQGLEFLIYFQGNSAPDKSGLPSDRFSAERTGGSVSTLTIQRTQQEDSAVYLCASSLSGGGTEAFFGQGTRLTVV.

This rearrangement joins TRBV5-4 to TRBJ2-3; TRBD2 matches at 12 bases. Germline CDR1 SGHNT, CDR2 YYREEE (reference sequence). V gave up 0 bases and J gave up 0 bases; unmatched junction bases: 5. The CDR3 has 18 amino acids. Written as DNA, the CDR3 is TGTGCCAGCAGCTTGGGACTAGCGGGAGTTGGGAGCACAGATACGCAGTATTTT. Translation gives CASSLGLAGVGSTDTQYF.

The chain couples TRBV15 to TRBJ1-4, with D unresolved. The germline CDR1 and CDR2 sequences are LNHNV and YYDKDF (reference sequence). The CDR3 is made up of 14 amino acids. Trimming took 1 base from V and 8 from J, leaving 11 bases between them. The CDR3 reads CATSRVGGLEKLFF. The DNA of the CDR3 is TGTGCCACCAGCAGAGTGGGAGGGTTAGAAAAACTGTTTTTT.

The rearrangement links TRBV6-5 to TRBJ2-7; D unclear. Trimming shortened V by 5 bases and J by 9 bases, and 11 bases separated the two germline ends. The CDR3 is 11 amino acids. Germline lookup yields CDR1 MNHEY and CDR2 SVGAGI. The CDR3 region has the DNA TGTGCCAGCAGTACCCCTACCGGGCAGTACTTC. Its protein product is CASSTPTGQYF.